Shown below are 20 T cell receptor beta chains from a single sample sequenced in a study of memory CD4+ T cells and cytomegalovirus serostatus. Produced via immunoSEQ multiplex PCR; TCRdb's table is partial and in-frame only. Of 75,000 to 90,000 clones detected, 65% to 85% appear once; the ten largest clones hold around 0.78%. The sort gate was single viable CD3+CD4+CD8-CD45RO+ cells for memory CD4+ T cells. The specimen sequenced was memory CD4+ T cells from blood. The source is an adult in good health and CMV-seronegative.

This clone was seen more than once but under ten times. The V gene is TRBV7-3, the J gene TRBJ2-7; TRBD1 matches at 10 bases. Trimming at V came to 5 bases and at J to 4 bases, leaving 8 bases not matched to a gene. The germline V gene has CDR1 SGHTA and CDR2 FQGTGA. This CDR3 has 15 amino acids. The CDR3 loop reads CASSLHPGQGYEQYF. CDR3 DNA: TGTGCCAGCAGCCTACACCCGGGACAGGGGTACGAGCAGTACTTC.

This clone is labeled medium-sized. The chain has TRBV9 and TRBJ1-2; possible D gene TRBD1, 6 bases. The ends were cut back, 4 bases at V and 2 bases at J, with 12 bases in the middle. The CDR3 has 14 residues. Germline lookup yields CDR1 SGDLS and CDR2 YYNGEE. CDR3 sequence: CASSTQGRNYGYTF. Here the CDR3 DNA reads TGTGCCAGCAGCACACAGGGACGGAACTATGGCTACACCTTC.

The chain uses TRBV9 and TRBJ2-3, with D possibly being TRBD1 or TRBD2 (6 bases each). Germline values: CDR1 SGDLS, CDR2 YYNGEE. The CDR3 runs to 15 residues. With 0 bases removed from V and 4 bases from J, the gap between germline ends came to 12 bases. CDR3 protein: CASSVAGGRADTQYF. For the CDR3, the DNA is TGTGCCAGCAGCGTAGCTGGGGGGCGGGCAGATACGCAGTATTTT.

The chain combines TRBV2 with TRBJ2-1, with D tentatively TRBD2 (6 bases). V lost 8 bases to trimming and J lost 6 bases, with 17 bases between them. Germline CDR1 is SNHLY and CDR2 is FYNNEI. The CDR3 has 14 amino acids. The DNA of the CDR3 is TGTGCCAGCGGGGACTCCTCAGGATCCAATGAGCAGTTCTTC. Amino acids: CASGDSSGSNEQFF.

CDR3 DNA: TGTGCCAGCATACCGGATGGACAGTTGGGCTACACCTTC. It codes for CASIPDGQLGYTF. This chain joins TRBV2 and TRBJ1-2, with TRBD1 as a possible D gene (6 bases). The CDR3 spans 13 residues. Germline V lookup: CDR1 SNHLY, CDR2 FYNNEI. Trimming shortened V by 7 bases and J by 8 bases, and 17 bases separated the two germline ends.

The chain uses TRBV4-1 and TRBJ1-4; weak D call: TRBD1 (6 bases). The CDR3 runs 15 residues. The germline V and J ends were trimmed by 4 bases and 3 bases, with 12 bases remaining between them. Per germline, CDR1 MGHRA and CDR2 YSYEKL. CDR3 DNA: TGCGCCAGCAGCCCCCCAGGGGTGTCTAATGAAAAACTGTTTTTT. Translating gives CASSPPGVSNEKLFF.

The chain employs TRBV28 and TRBJ2-4; tentative D call: TRBD1 (6 bases). The CDR3 covers 14 residues. Deletions cut 7 bases from V and 0 bases from J, with 10 bases between. Germline V CDR1 and CDR2: MDHEN, SYDVKM. CDR3 sequence (DNA): TGTGCCAGCACTCCGGGACAAGCCAAAAACATTCAGTACTTC. Translation gives CASTPGQAKNIQYF.

The chain is built from TRBV11-1 and TRBJ1-6, with unresolved D. This CDR3 is 14 amino acids long. V lost 6 bases and J 11 bases, leaving 17 bases between the germline ends. Germline CDR1 reads SGHAT; CDR2 reads FQDESV (reference sequence). CDR3 in amino acids: CASSSGVLNTPLHF. DNA of the CDR3: TGTGCCAGCAGTTCAGGAGTCCTCAACACACCCCTCCACTTT.

This rearrangement joins TRBV5-1 to TRBJ1-2, with D hard to call. V was clipped by 0 bases and J by 13 bases, with 13 bases between them. The CDR3 totals 12 residues. Germline V gene data show CDR1 as SGHRS and CDR2 as YFSETQ. The CDR3 DNA reads as TGCGCCAGCAGCTTGGGTTGGCAGTCCTTCACCTTC. Residues: CASSLGWQSFTF. The full variable domain, completed using reference TRBV5-1 and TRBJ1-2, is KAGVTQTPRYLIKTRGQQVTLSCSPISGHRSVSWYQQTPGQGLQFLFEYFSETQRNKGNFPGRFSGRQFSNSRSEMNVSTLELGDSALYLCASSLGWQSFTFGSGTRLTVV.

This chain joins TRBV7-9 and TRBJ2-5; D gene ambiguous. This CDR3 has 14 amino acids. The germline CDR1 and CDR2 sequences are SEHNR and FQNEAQ (reference sequence). V was shortened by 2 bases and J by 5 bases, with 12 bases between the two germline ends. In DNA, the CDR3 is TGTGCCAGCAGCTTACTAGGGTTGGGTGAGACCCAGTACTTC. Protein product: CASSLLGLGETQYF. Looking up the rest from reference TRBV7-9 and TRBJ2-5 gives the full variable domain: DTGVSQNPRHKITKRGQNVTFRCDPISEHNRLYWYRQTLGQGPEFLTYFQNEAQLEKSRLLSDRFSAERPKGSFSTLEIQRTEQGDSAMYLCASSLLGLGETQYFGPGTRLLVL.

The V and J genes are TRBV4-2 and TRBJ2-7; 7 positions match TRBD1. CDR1 LGHNA and CDR2 YNFKEQ come from the germline V gene. This CDR3 has 19 amino acids. The ends lost 3 bases at V and 0 bases at J; junction bases unmatched: 17. The CDR3 sequence: CASSQPSGTDLLSSYEQYF. DNA for the CDR3: TGTGCCAGCAGCCAGCCATCCGGGACAGATTTACTTTCCTCCTACGAGCAGTACTTC.

This clone was observed once. The chain uses TRBV6-1 and TRBJ2-2; D call uncertain. The V gene lost 0 bases and the J gene lost 1 base, with 9 bases spanning the gap. Germline lookup yields CDR1 MNHNS and CDR2 SASEGT. The CDR3 has 16 amino acids. This chain's CDR3 is CASSEALWRNTGELFF. For the CDR3, the DNA is TGTGCCAGCAGTGAAGCGCTTTGGAGGAACACCGGGGAGCTGTTTTTT.

In DNA form, the CDR3 reads TGTGCCAGCGCCCCCCCACGCGGGGGACCGGGTGAGCAGTTCTTC. This sequence encodes CASAPPRGGPGEQFF. V usage is TRBV27 and J usage is TRBJ2-1; 7 nucleotides line up with TRBD2. The CDR3 extends over 15 amino acids. The germline V gene encodes CDR1 MNHEY and CDR2 SMNVEV (reference sequence). Losses at the gene ends were 8 bases for V and 9 bases for J; bases not matched to a gene: 16.

The gene calls are TRBV5-1 and TRBJ1-1, with D possibly being TRBD1 (5 bases). The CDR3 is 15 residues long. In germline, CDR1 is SGHRS, CDR2 YFSETQ. V was shortened by 0 bases and J by 4 bases, with 13 bases between the two germline ends. CDR3 nucleotide sequence: TGCGCCAGCAGCTTGGACCCGGGGGTGATCACTGAAGCTTTCTTT. Amino acids: CASSLDPGVITEAFF.

The chain has TRBV11-2 and TRBJ2-7; D possibly uses TRBD1 or TRBD2 (5 bases each). V dropped 0 bases and J dropped 9 bases, with 15 bases sitting between them. CDR3 length: 14 residues. CDR1 SGHAT and CDR2 FQNNGV come from the germline V gene. The CDR3: CASSLERRGTRQYF. The CDR3, as DNA: TGTGCCAGCAGCTTAGAAAGGCGAGGGACGAGGCAGTACTTC.

This clone was counted a few times. This sequence joins TRBV7-6 and TRBJ2-5; D is unresolved. Germline V gene lookup returns CDR1 SGHVS and CDR2 FNYEAQ. This CDR3 spans 11 amino acids. Deletions cut 2 bases from V and 7 bases from J, with 5 bases between. The CDR3 DNA follows: TGTGCCAGCAGCTTAAAAGGGACCCAGTACTTC. Translated: CASSLKGTQYF. The complete variable domain, with remaining parts taken from reference TRBV7-6 and TRBJ2-5, reads GAGVSQSPRYKVTKRGQDVALRCDPISGHVSLYWYRQALGQGPEFLTYFNYEAQQDKSGLPNDRFSAERPEGSISTLTIQRTEQRDSAMYRCASSLKGTQYFGPGTRLLVL.

The chain employs TRBV7-2 and TRBJ2-7, with D perhaps TRBD1 (5 bases). In germline, CDR1 is SGHTA, CDR2 FQGNSA. V was trimmed by 2 bases and J by 1 base, leaving 18 bases between them. CDR3 length: 17 amino acids. CDR3 sequence: CASSLRGQGGESYEQYF. The CDR3, as DNA: TGTGCCAGCAGCTTAAGGGGCCAGGGTGGAGAGTCCTACGAGCAGTACTTC.

Here the CDR3 DNA reads TGTGCCAGCAGACGGACAGGGGACAATCAGCCCCAGCATTTT. It encodes CASRRTGDNQPQHF. This chain uses TRBV6-5 with TRBJ1-5, with TRBD1 matching over 9 bases. The CDR3 runs 14 residues. The V gene's germline CDR1 is MNHEY and CDR2 SVGAGI. The trim removed 6 bases at V and 3 bases at J, leaving 3 bases unmatched.

V and J are TRBV4-3 and TRBJ2-1; 8 nucleotides match TRBD2. Per the germline V gene, CDR1 is LGHNA and CDR2 is YSLEER. V lost 1 base, J lost 0 bases, and 17 bases stayed unmatched. The length of the CDR3 is 21 residues. The CDR3 here is CASSQAYRVGGAISSYNEQFF. As DNA, the CDR3 is TGCGCCAGCAGCCAAGCTTATCGCGTCGGGGGGGCAATAAGCTCCTACAATGAGCAGTTCTTC.

The rearrangement links TRBV7-9 to TRBJ2-5, with D tentatively TRBD2 (7 bases). This CDR3 is 15 amino acids long. From germline, CDR1 is SEHNR and CDR2 FQNEAQ (reference sequence). Trimming stripped 6 bases from V and 0 bases from J, with 14 bases between. CDR3 bases: TGTGCCAGCAGATACGGGGGGCTAAACCAAGAGACCCAGTACTTC. This encodes CASRYGGLNQETQYF.